A selection of T cell receptor beta chains follows, all from one sample in a study of shared clonotypes between healthy human individuals. Method: immunoSEQ multiplex PCR; TCRdb's copy keeps in-frame clones and lacks some. The table lists 2 million to 3 million clones, 93% of them singletons, with approximately 0.37% in the top ten. The sample taken for sequencing was naive CD4+ T cells from PBMCs. These receptors all come from a man aged 18 to 29 in good health. Some clones in this sample may be carry-over from other donors' samples. CDR3s include the opening cysteine and the closing phenylalanine or tryptophan.

CDR3 length	V gene	CDR3 protein
15	TRBV29-1	CSVGKGGRANNEQFF
16	TRBV2	CASSAIEREGPNEQFF
17	TRBV11-3	CASSSRGGQGIYNEQFF
13	TRBV5-8	CASSLRAAETQYF
12	TRBV29-1	CSVDTDGETQYF
15	TRBV28	CASSRGGQGTYEQYF
14	TRBV30	CAWSVWGPDQPQHF
15	TRBV29-1	CSVTGTSGRVGEQFF
13	TRBV7-2	CASSLARTGELFF
13	TRBV30	CAWRRGALEKLFF
13	TRBV5-1	CASSPGDREEQFF
14	TRBV19	CASSIGGMNTEAFF
16	TRBV6-6	CASSYSQGQGSYEQYF
15	TRBV28	CASSGPGTASYEQYF
14	TRBV6-4	CASSTSSGANVLTF
15	TRBV28	CASRVLSGSLDEQYF
16	TRBV19	CATNSIATGAREKLFF
14	TRBV9	CASSTGDLQETQYF
15	TRBV5-1	CASSLEGFVYNEQFF
15	TRBV28	CASRGTFYSNQPQHF
15	TRBV5-1	CASSLVQAQNTEAFF
18	TRBV4-3	CASSQVAGGAGGGNTIYF
15	TRBV11-2	CASSLLGDSSYEQYF
16	TRBV7-8	CASRSPRTGVLEKQFF
15	TRBV7-9	CASSLTRGRGYGYTF
16	TRBV5-1	CASSPMDGGSYNEQFF
16	TRBV7-3	CASSPLGQGFGYEQFF
15	TRBV28	CASKSYPISGNTIYF
15	TRBV10-3	CAIRSIDRGGDTQYF
11	TRBV28	CASSLVREQYF
15	TRBV2	CASKGLAGVFDEQFF
15	TRBV9	CASSEAPGRANGYTF
17	TRBV7-2	CASSRGGRGAMNTEAFF
14	TRBV28	CASSLRGGLQPQHF
16	TRBV7-9	CASSSGVAPPWNEQFF
15	TRBV30	CAWSASIAARGTQYF
15	TRBV5-1	CASSLGRRNSYEQYF
18	TRBV9	CASSVDERTGEANYGYTF
14	TRBV10-2	CASSETSGRDEQYF
13	TRBV27	CASSPAGVPEAFF
14	TRBV7-2	CASSVRAGTDTQYF
14	TRBV5-1	CASSLTSASYGYTF